The 25 T cell receptor beta chains below all came from one sample that was sequenced in a study of technical replicates of blood from a handful of donors. TCRdb's copy holds only in-frame clones and misses some; the assay was immunoSEQ multiplex PCR. The sample lists approximately 95,000 clones, roughly 95% occurring once. Sequenced: T cells isolated from PBMCs. The source is a human donor in good health.

The J gene is TRBJ1-1, the V gene TRBV7-9; TRBD1 agrees at 8 bases. J lost 11 bases, V lost 5 bases, and 10 bases had no gene match. The CDR3 contains 13 residues. Germline values: CDR1 SEHNR, CDR2 FQNEAQ (reference sequence). The CDR3 spells CASSPQGAGGAFF. CDR3 nucleotides: TGTGCCAGCAGCCCGCAGGGGGCGGGGGGGGCTTTCTTT.

The rearrangement uses TRBV2 and TRBJ2-1, with TRBD2 matching 12 bases. There are 15 residues in the CDR3. Germline CDR1 and CDR2: SNHLY and FYNNEI. V lost 3 bases to trimming and J lost 8 bases; unmatched junction nucleotides: 5. DNA of the CDR3: TGTGCCAGCAGTGACAGACTAGCGGGAGTAGATGAGCAGTTCTTC. Protein: CASSDRLAGVDEQFF.

This chain uses TRBV4-2 with TRBJ2-1; the match to TRBD2 covers 10 bases. The CDR3 contains 17 residues. CDR1 is LGHNA and CDR2 is YNFKEQ in the germline V gene. The junction had 8 bases not matched to a gene; V was cut back by 5 bases and J by 1 base. CDR3 in DNA: TGTGCCAGCAGCGAGGTAGCGGGAGGTCTTTCCTACAATGAGCAGTTCTTC. It translates to CASSEVAGGLSYNEQFF.

The V gene is TRBV27, the J gene TRBJ2-7, with 9 bases fitting TRBD2. CDR1 is MNHEY and CDR2 is SMNVEV in the germline V gene (reference sequence). The CDR3 has 16 amino acids. V gave up 5 bases and J gave up 2 bases; unmatched junction bases: 10. The CDR3 reads CASSPRGSGRAYEQYF. The CDR3 DNA is TGTGCCAGCAGTCCTCGGGGTAGCGGGAGAGCCTACGAGCAGTACTTC.

The chain couples TRBV4-2 to TRBJ2-5; 8 nucleotides align to TRBD1. CDR1 LGHNA and CDR2 YNFKEQ come from the germline V gene. This CDR3 has 15 amino acids. The junction had 5 bases not matched to a gene; V was cut back by 0 bases and J by 5 bases. The CDR3 sequence is CASSQEGRGLETQYF. In nucleotides, the CDR3 is TGTGCCAGCAGCCAAGAAGGCAGGGGGCTTGAGACCCAGTACTTC.

V usage is TRBV5-5 and J usage is TRBJ2-3; 12 positions agree with TRBD1. From germline, CDR1 is SGHKS and CDR2 YYEKEE (reference sequence). V dropped 4 bases and J dropped 2; count of bases not matched to a gene: 8. CDR3 size: 17 residues. This CDR3 reads CASSGDRGPLSTDTQYF. The CDR3 DNA follows: TGTGCCAGCAGCGGGGACAGGGGGCCACTATCCACAGATACGCAGTATTTT.

This sequence joins TRBV9 and TRBJ2-1, with 7 bases matching TRBD2. Germline trimming cut 5 bases from V and 3 bases from J; bases unmatched to any gene: 8. The CDR3 sequence is 15 residues long. The germline V gene has CDR1 SGDLS and CDR2 YYNGEE. CDR3 in amino acids: CASSKGAGDYNEQFF. As DNA, the CDR3 is TGTGCCAGCAGTAAAGGGGCGGGAGACTACAATGAGCAGTTCTTC.

The V and J genes are TRBV7-8 and TRBJ2-7, with TRBD2 matching 9 bases. This CDR3 is built from 17 residues. V lost 5 bases and J lost 2; bases outside the gene matches: 13. In germline, CDR1 is SGHVS, CDR2 FQNEAQ. CDR3 region: CASSQVHLAGFAYEQYF. In DNA form, the CDR3 reads TGTGCCAGCAGCCAGGTCCATCTAGCGGGATTCGCCTACGAGCAGTACTTC.

In its sample, this clone was seen once. CDR3 DNA sequence: TGTGCCAGCACCCAGGGGGGAAGCGGGTTACCCCACAATGAGCAGTTCTTC. Translated: CASTQGGSGLPHNEQFF. V is TRBV7-6 and J is TRBJ2-1, with D maybe TRBD1 (7 bases). V lost 7 bases, J lost 5 bases, and 24 bases lay in between. Germline-derived CDR1 and CDR2 are SGHVS and FNYEAQ. The CDR3 spans 17 residues. Using reference TRBV7-6 and TRBJ2-1 for the parts outside the CDR3, the full variable domain is GAGVSQSPRYKVTKRGQDVALRCDPISGHVSLYWYRQALGQGPEFLTYFNYEAQQDKSGLPNDRFSAERPEGSISTLTIQRTEQRDSAMYRCASTQGGSGLPHNEQFFGPGTRLTVL.

The genes are TRBV7-2 and TRBJ2-3; no firm D call. The CDR3 is 12 amino acids. V lost 4 bases to trimming and J lost 6 bases, with 8 bases between them. CDR1 and CDR2 (germline): SGHTA, FQGNSA. The CDR3 reads CASSSVADTQYF. CDR3 sequence (DNA): TGTGCCAGCAGCTCGGTCGCCGATACGCAGTATTTT.

The chain joins TRBV27 to TRBJ2-7; 10 nucleotides match TRBD1. Germline V CDR1 and CDR2: MNHEY, SMNVEV (reference sequence). Trimming removed 0 bases from V and 5 bases from J; junction bases left unmatched: 4. The CDR3 is made up of 15 amino acids. The CDR3 sequence: CASSLSGQGFNEQYF. The CDR3, as DNA: TGTGCCAGCAGTTTATCGGGACAGGGGTTCAACGAGCAGTACTTC.

The chain employs TRBV2 and TRBJ1-2, with 7 bases aligning to TRBD1. The germline CDR1 and CDR2 sequences are SNHLY and FYNNEI. CDR3 length: 14 residues. Trimming at V came to 7 bases and at J to 0 bases, leaving 5 bases not matched to a gene. CDR3 nucleotide sequence: TGTGCCAGCACACGGGACAGCCCTAACTATGGCTACACCTTC. This sequence encodes CASTRDSPNYGYTF.

V gene TRBV6-5 combines with J gene TRBJ2-7; 7 bases align to TRBD1. The CDR3 runs to 14 residues. The V gene end was trimmed by 6 bases and the J gene end by 6 bases; junction bases not matched to a gene: 11. CDR1 is MNHEY and CDR2 is SVGAGI in the germline V gene. CDR3 region: CASRQDRVGFEQYF. CDR3 nucleotide sequence: TGTGCCAGCAGACAAGACAGGGTGGGGTTCGAGCAGTACTTC.

J is TRBJ2-1 and V is TRBV9; D possibly corresponds to TRBD2 (6 bases). This CDR3 has 15 amino acids. From germline, CDR1 is SGDLS and CDR2 YYNGEE. Trimming left V 2 bases short and J 5 bases short, with 14 bases between. The CDR3 sequence is CASSVGLRTDNEQFF. The CDR3 DNA follows: TGTGCCAGCAGCGTGGGACTCCGGACTGACAATGAGCAGTTCTTC.

The chain joins TRBV10-3 to TRBJ1-2; the D is unclear. CDR3 length: 13 amino acids. Germline CDR1 is ENHRY and CDR2 is SYGVKD. V lost 0 bases and J lost 5, with 7 bases in between. CDR3 nucleotides: TGTGCCATCAGTGAGTCAATGACATATGGCTACACCTTC. The encoded protein is CAISESMTYGYTF.

V gene TRBV6-5 combines with J gene TRBJ2-3, with D tentatively TRBD1 (5 bases). Germline CDR1 and CDR2: MNHEY and SVGAGI. CDR3 length: 13 residues. V lost 6 bases and J 2 bases, leaving 9 bases between the germline ends. CDR3 in amino acids: CASRDIVTDTQYF. The CDR3 bases are TGTGCCAGCAGGGACATCGTCACAGATACGCAGTATTTT.

The J gene is TRBJ1-6, the V gene TRBV27; 9 bases line up with TRBD1. J gave up 7 bases and V 3 bases, and 4 bases lay outside the gene matches. This CDR3 is 15 amino acids long. CDR1 MNHEY and CDR2 SMNVEV come from the germline V gene (reference sequence). The CDR3 here is CASSFTGTGNSPLHF. The CDR3 DNA reads TGTGCCAGCAGTTTTACCGGGACAGGGAATTCACCCCTCCACTTT.

The chain uses TRBV2 and TRBJ1-4; 7 nucleotides align to TRBD1. Per germline, CDR1 SNHLY and CDR2 FYNNEI. Trimming cost V 6 bases and J 6 bases; bases outside gene matches: 4. The CDR3 is 13 residues long. DNA of the CDR3: TGTGCCAGCAGACAGGGGACGTATGAAAAACTGTTTTTT. It codes for CASRQGTYEKLFF.

With respect to this clone: The same CDR3 can be traced to other DNA sequences in this sample. The rearrangement uses TRBV9 and TRBJ2-3; 8 nucleotides match TRBD2. The CDR3 covers 15 residues. Germline lookup yields CDR1 SGDLS and CDR2 YYNGEE. Trimming at V came to 2 bases and at J to 0 bases, leaving 2 bases not matched to a gene. CDR3 in DNA: TGTGCCAGCAGCGTTTTAGCGGGGAGCACAGATACGCAGTATTTT. Its protein product is CASSVLAGSTDTQYF.

There are a few counts of this clone. The rearrangement joins TRBV2 to TRBJ1-1; D is perhaps TRBD1 (5 bases). The length of the CDR3 is 13 residues. V was clipped by 4 bases and J by 5 bases, with 11 bases between them. Germline CDR1 is SNHLY and CDR2 is FYNNEI. This CDR3 is CASSGREGTEAFF. DNA for the CDR3: TGTGCCAGCAGTGGGAGGGAGGGGACTGAAGCTTTCTTT. Drawing the rest from reference TRBV2 and TRBJ1-1, the complete variable domain is EPEVTQTPSHQVTQMGQEVILRCVPISNHLYFYWYRQILGQKVEFLVSFYNNEISEKSEIFDDQFSVERPDGSNFTLKIRSTKLEDSAMYFCASSGREGTEAFFGQGTRLTVV.

V and J are TRBV19 and TRBJ1-2; D unclear. Germline-derived CDR1 and CDR2 are LNHDA and SQIVND (reference sequence). Trimming took 5 bases from V and 4 from J, leaving 20 bases between them. The CDR3 contains 16 residues. The CDR3 DNA reads TGTGCCAGTAGTTTACAGACCAATATAAACCCCTATGGCTACACCTTC. Protein sequence: CASSLQTNINPYGYTF.

This CDR3 reads CASSTGGEGYIQYF. CDR3 bases: TGTGCCAGCAGTACGGGAGGGGAGGGTTACATTCAGTACTTC. The rearrangement uses TRBV6-6 and TRBJ2-4, with 8 positions matching TRBD2. The ends lost 5 bases at V and 8 bases at J; junction bases unmatched: 8. The CDR3 extends over 14 amino acids. Germline CDR1 reads MNHNY; CDR2 reads SVGAGI (reference sequence).

The rearrangement uses TRBV25-1 and TRBJ2-1, with 8 bases lining up with TRBD2. Looked up from germline, CDR1 is MGHDK and CDR2 is SYGVNS. Trimming removed 1 base from V and 2 bases from J; junction bases left unmatched: 7. The CDR3 runs 17 residues. This CDR3 reads CASSEFGLAGPYNEQFF. The DNA of the CDR3 is TGTGCCAGCAGTGAATTCGGTCTAGCGGGCCCCTACAATGAGCAGTTCTTC.

The chain uses TRBV28 and TRBJ1-1; possible D gene TRBD1, 6 bases. Germline lookup yields CDR1 MDHEN and CDR2 SYDVKM. V lost 5 bases, J lost 7 bases, and 20 bases lay in between. This CDR3 is 15 amino acids long. The DNA for the CDR3 is TGTGCCAGCAGTCCCCCCCCGAACAGGGCGGGTGAAGCTTTCTTT. It specifies CASSPPPNRAGEAFF.

This clone showed up just once. The chain is built from TRBV19 and TRBJ1-5; 11 bases match TRBD1. Germline loops: CDR1 LNHDA, CDR2 SQIVND (reference sequence). Trimming removed 5 bases from V and 2 bases from J; junction bases left unmatched: 5. The CDR3 loop spans 16 amino acids. The CDR3 DNA sequence: TGTGCCAGTAGTGTTCGGACAGGGGGCGGCAATCAGCCCCAGCATTTT. Amino acids: CASSVRTGGGNQPQHF.